These 7 T cell receptor beta chains share one sample of origin, sequenced in a study of cytotoxic CD8 clonotypes in ibrutinib-treated CLL. Method: immunoSEQ multiplex PCR; TCRdb's copy keeps in-frame clones and lacks some. The table records tens of thousands of clones, approximately 60% of them present only once. Sequencing used PBMCs, obtained before ibrutinib treatment. Source of these receptors: a human donor with chronic lymphocytic leukemia.

Only a few counts were recorded for this clone. DNA of the CDR3: TGCGCCAGCAGCCAAGGTCTAGGGCAGCCCTATGGCTACACCTTC. It encodes CASSQGLGQPYGYTF. V usage is TRBV4-1 and J usage is TRBJ1-2; D is uncertain. The V and J ends lost 1 base and 4 bases respectively, with 13 bases between them. The CDR3 runs to 15 residues. Germline lookup yields CDR1 MGHRA and CDR2 YSYEKL.

The chain has TRBV5-1 and TRBJ2-1, with D perhaps TRBD1 (5 bases). The CDR3 loop spans 13 amino acids. CDR1 SGHRS and CDR2 YFSETQ come from the germline V gene. With 9 bases removed from V and 4 bases from J, the gap between germline ends came to 14 bases. CDR3: CATTIGDYNEQFF. CDR3 nucleotide sequence: TGCGCCACCACGATAGGGGATTACAATGAGCAGTTCTTC. The full variable domain, its missing parts supplied by reference TRBV5-1 and TRBJ2-1, is KAGVTQTPRYLIKTRGQQVTLSCSPISGHRSVSWYQQTPGQGLQFLFEYFSETQRNKGNFPGRFSGRQFSNSRSEMNVSTLELGDSALYLCATTIGDYNEQFFGPGTRLTVL.

This clone was recorded a few times. The chain has TRBV5-1 and TRBJ1-1, with a possible D match to TRBD1 (5 bases). In germline, CDR1 is SGHRS, CDR2 YFSETQ. The CDR3 runs 13 residues. V was trimmed by 2 bases and J by 1 base, leaving 6 bases between them. In nucleotides, the CDR3 is TGCGCCAGCAGCTTCGACAGGAACACTGAAGCTTTCTTT. Translated: CASSFDRNTEAFF.

This clone appeared a single time. The CDR3 spells CASSWSGSSYEQYF. For the CDR3, the DNA is TGTGCCAGCAGCTGGTCAGGGAGCTCCTACGAGCAGTACTTC. The chain combines TRBV7-6 with TRBJ2-7, with D perhaps given as TRBD1 or TRBD2 (5 bases each). The CDR3 consists of 14 residues. Germline assignment: CDR1 SGHVS and CDR2 FNYEAQ. V gave up 4 bases and J gave up 0 bases, with 10 bases separating them. Full variable domain (remainder filled in from reference TRBV7-6 and TRBJ2-7): GAGVSQSPRYKVTKRGQDVALRCDPISGHVSLYWYRQALGQGPEFLTYFNYEAQQDKSGLPNDRFSAERPEGSISTLTIQRTEQRDSAMYRCASSWSGSSYEQYFGPGTRLTVT.

V is TRBV5-4 and J is TRBJ1-5; D call uncertain. Per germline, CDR1 SGHNT and CDR2 YYREEE (reference sequence). This CDR3 has 15 residues. The V and J ends lost 2 bases and 7 bases respectively, with 16 bases between them. The CDR3 nucleotides read TGTGCCAGCAGCTTTTCGCCGGACCTTTCCCAGCCCCAGCATTTT. This codes for CASSFSPDLSQPQHF.

The chain carries TRBV25-1 and TRBJ1-4; 7 nucleotides match TRBD1. Germline CDR1 reads MGHDK; CDR2 reads SYGVNS. This CDR3 region has 15 residues. The ends lost 2 bases at V and 3 bases at J; junction bases unmatched: 3. CDR3 loop: CASSEGTAPNEKLFF. CDR3 DNA: TGTGCCAGCAGTGAAGGGACAGCACCTAATGAAAAACTGTTTTTT.

The CDR3 nucleotides read TGTGCCAGCGACAGGGACCCTAGGGCTTTCTTT. Amino acid sequence: CASDRDPRAFF. The chain uses TRBV2 and TRBJ1-1; 7 nucleotides line up with TRBD1. The CDR3 contains 11 residues. In germline, CDR1 is SNHLY, CDR2 FYNNEI. V shed 8 bases, J shed 11 bases, and the junction held 8 bases outside the gene matches.